The T cell receptor (beta chain) under discussion was sequenced for a study of OX40 agonist ivuxolimab in advanced cancers. Turning to the overall study: Ivuxolimab was a fully human IgG2 agonistic monoclonal antibody targeting the costimulatory receptor OX40 (CD134). The paper reports the monotherapy dose-escalation portion (N of about 50 patients) of the phase I ivuxolimab trial. Peripheral TCRbeta sequencing was intended to test whether TCR sequence diversity was altered and clonal T-cell expansion was caused by ivuxolimab. Patients were allowed to have had prior anti-PD-1, anti-PD-L1 or anti-CTLA-4 therapy, and 30% to 50% of the dose-escalation patients had previously received checkpoint inhibitors. Intravenous ivuxolimab was administered to patients every 2 weeks at six dose levels: 0.01, 0.1, 0.3, 1.5, 3 and 10 mg/kg. A male proportion of around 80% and a mean age of roughly 55 years, ranging from roughly 20 to 80, were recorded for the dose-escalation cohort. Among the roughly 52 dose-escalation patients, about 19 had hepatocellular carcinoma, approximately 15 melanoma, 9 renal cell carcinoma and 9 head and neck cancer. Three dose-escalation patients achieved partial responses, one with hepatocellular carcinoma and two with cutaneous melanoma. Here is what the overall study found, with its caveats: In partial responders in the 0.1-3.0 mg/kg groups, normalized peripheral clonal expansion was found to be among the lowest, especially among CD8+ T cells. Which antigens the clonally expanded peripheral T cells were specific for was not determined. Low levels of normalized T-cell clonal expansion were also seen in some patients who did not respond. At doses of 0.1 to 3.0 mg/kg, clonal expansion of both CD4+ and CD8+ blood T cells was observed from baseline to week 6. On average, CD8+ T cells showed more expanded clones than CD4+ T cells after ivuxolimab.

Including the terminal cysteine and phenylalanine, the CDR3 comprises 13 residues. Only the CDR3 portion is preserved as DNA: 39 bases, with reading frame beginning at the first base. Between the V and J ends, shortened by 4 bases and 7 bases respectively, the junction contains 14 bases. Per the germline V gene, SGHRS is the CDR1 and YFSETQ is the CDR2. For sequencing of the TCRbeta CDR3 region, genomic DNA was extracted from the sorted cells. The immunoSEQ Assay was used for sequencing of TCRbeta CDR3 regions. TCRdb carries this immuneACCESS record with in-frame sequences only. Its versions omit some clonotypes, under half of them owing to an unresolved V gene in the studies checked, with the rest unexplained. The sample table records roughly 50,000 clones; 80% of these occur just once. Of the sample, roughly 4% falls within the top ten clones. Turning to this clone: There is no known antigen for this receptor. The sample holds no much larger clone one base away, and base qualities are not on file.

Patients with autoimmune disease history or receiving systemic immunosuppression were excluded from the trial. Peripheral blood for TCR sequencing was drawn from every dose cohort at baseline, at cycle 4 day 1 and at cycle 7 day 1. The samples were drawn from a first-in-human, open-label, multicenter phase I dose-escalation trial of ivuxolimab. Adults with locally advanced or metastatic head and neck squamous cell, hepatocellular, melanoma or renal cell carcinoma were enrolled in the trial. Before TCR sequencing, CD4+ and CD8+ T cells were separately sorted from peripheral blood. The rearranged segments are TRBV5-1 and TRBJ1-1, and perhaps TRBD1 as D gene, on 6 matching bases. The sample was CD4+ or CD8+ T cells sorted from blood, taken in a trial of the OX40 agonist ivuxolimab. The sequence came from an adult with an advanced solid tumor such as melanoma, head and neck, liver or kidney cancer. The CDR3 reads as follows: CASSVYGQYEAFF. The nucleotide sequence reads as follows: TGCGCCAGCAGCGTGTACGGACAGTATGAAGCTTTCTTT.